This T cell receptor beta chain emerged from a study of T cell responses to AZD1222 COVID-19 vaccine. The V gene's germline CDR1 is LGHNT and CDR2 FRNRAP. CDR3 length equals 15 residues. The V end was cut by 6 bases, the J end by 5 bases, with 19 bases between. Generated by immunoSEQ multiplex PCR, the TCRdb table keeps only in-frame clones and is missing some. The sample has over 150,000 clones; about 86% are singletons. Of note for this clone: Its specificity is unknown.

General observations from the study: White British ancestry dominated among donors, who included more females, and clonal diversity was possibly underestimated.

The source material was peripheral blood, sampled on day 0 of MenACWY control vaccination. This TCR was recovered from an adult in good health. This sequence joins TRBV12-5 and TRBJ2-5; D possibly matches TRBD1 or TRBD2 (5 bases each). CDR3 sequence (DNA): TGTGCTAGTGGCTACGGAGGCGCAGGGACGGAGACCCAGTACTTC. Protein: CASGYGGAGTETQYF.